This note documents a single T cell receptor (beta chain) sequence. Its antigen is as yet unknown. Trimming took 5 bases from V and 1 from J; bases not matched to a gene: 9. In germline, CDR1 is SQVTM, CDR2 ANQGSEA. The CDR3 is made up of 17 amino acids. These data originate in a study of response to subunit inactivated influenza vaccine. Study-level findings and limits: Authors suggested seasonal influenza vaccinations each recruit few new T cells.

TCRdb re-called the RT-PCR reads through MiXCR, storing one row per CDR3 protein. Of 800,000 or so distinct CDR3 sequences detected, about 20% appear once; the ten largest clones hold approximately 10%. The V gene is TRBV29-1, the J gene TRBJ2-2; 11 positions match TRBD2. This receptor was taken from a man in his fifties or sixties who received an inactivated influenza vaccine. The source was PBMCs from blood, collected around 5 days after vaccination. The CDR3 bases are TGCAGCGTTCAGGGTCTAGCGGGAGGAAAGAACACCGGGGAGCTGTTTTTT. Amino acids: CSVQGLAGGKNTGELFF.